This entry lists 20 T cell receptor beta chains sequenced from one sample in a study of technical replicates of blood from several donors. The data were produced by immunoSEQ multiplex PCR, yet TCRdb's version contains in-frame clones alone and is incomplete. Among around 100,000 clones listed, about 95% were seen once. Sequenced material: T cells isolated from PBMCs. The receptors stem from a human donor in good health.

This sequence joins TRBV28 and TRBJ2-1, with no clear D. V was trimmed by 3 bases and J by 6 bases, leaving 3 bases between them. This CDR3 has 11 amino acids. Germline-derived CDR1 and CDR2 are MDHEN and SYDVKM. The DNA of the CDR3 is TGTGCCAGCAGTTTCTCCAATGAGCAGTTCTTC. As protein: CASSFSNEQFF.

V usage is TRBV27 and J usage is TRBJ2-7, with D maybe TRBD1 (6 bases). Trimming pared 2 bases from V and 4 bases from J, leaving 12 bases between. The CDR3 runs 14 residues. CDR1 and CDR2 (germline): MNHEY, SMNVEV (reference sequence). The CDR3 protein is CASSLTGLGYEQYF. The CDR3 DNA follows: TGTGCCAGCAGTTTAACAGGGTTAGGGTACGAGCAGTACTTC.

Here the CDR3 reads CAWSYPGTGGKAFF. CDR3 DNA sequence: TGTGCCTGGAGTTATCCCGGGACAGGGGGTAAAGCTTTCTTT. This chain connects TRBV30 to TRBJ1-1; 11 positions match TRBD1. The V gene end was trimmed by 2 bases and the J gene end by 9 bases; junction bases not matched to a gene: 8. The CDR3 contains 14 residues. The germline V gene encodes CDR1 GTSNPN and CDR2 SVGIG (reference sequence).

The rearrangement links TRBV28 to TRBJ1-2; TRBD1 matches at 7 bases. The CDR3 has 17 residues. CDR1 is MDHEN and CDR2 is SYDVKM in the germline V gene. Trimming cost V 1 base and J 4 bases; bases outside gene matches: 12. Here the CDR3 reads CASSLFGTASQTYGYTF. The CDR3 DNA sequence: TGTGCCAGCAGTTTATTCGGGACAGCGTCGCAAACCTATGGCTACACCTTC.

The CDR3 spells CSAAYNEQFF. The CDR3 bases are TGCAGCGCCGCCTACAATGAGCAGTTCTTC. The chain links TRBV29-1 to TRBJ2-1; D is undetermined. The germline V gene encodes CDR1 SQVTM and CDR2 ANQGSEA. The CDR3 is 10 residues long. V was cut by 7 bases and J by 2 bases, with 3 bases left in between.

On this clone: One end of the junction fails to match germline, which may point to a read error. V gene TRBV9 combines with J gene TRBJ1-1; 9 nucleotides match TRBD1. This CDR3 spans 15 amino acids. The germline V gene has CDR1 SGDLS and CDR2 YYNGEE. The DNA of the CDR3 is TGTGCCAGCAGCGCGCCGGACAGGGGCGACACTGAAGCTTCCTTT. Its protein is CASSAPDRGDTEASF.

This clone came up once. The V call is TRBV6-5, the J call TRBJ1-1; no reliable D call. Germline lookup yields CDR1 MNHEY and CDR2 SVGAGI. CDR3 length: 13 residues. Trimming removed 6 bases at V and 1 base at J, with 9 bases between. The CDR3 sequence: CASRTQTNTEAFF. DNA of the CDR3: TGTGCCAGCAGAACACAGACGAACACTGAAGCTTTCTTT.

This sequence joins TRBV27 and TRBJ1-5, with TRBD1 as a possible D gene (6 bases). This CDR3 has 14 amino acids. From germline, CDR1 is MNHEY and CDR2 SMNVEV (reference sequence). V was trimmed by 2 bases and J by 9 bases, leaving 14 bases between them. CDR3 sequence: CASSLDARGPPQHF. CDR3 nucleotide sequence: TGTGCCAGCAGTTTAGATGCCAGGGGACCGCCCCAGCATTTT.

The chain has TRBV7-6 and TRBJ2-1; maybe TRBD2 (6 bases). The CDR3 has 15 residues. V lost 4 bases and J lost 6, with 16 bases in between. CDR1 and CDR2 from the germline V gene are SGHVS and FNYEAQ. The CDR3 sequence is CASSSGTGVGNEQFF. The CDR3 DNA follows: TGTGCCAGCAGCTCAGGAACGGGAGTAGGCAATGAGCAGTTCTTC.

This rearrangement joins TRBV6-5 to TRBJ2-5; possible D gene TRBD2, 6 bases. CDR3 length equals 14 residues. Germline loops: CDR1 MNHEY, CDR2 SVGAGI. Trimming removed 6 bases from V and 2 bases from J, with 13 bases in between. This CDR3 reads CASSPPGTQETQYF. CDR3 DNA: TGTGCCAGCAGCCCCCCCGGGACTCAAGAGACCCAGTACTTC.

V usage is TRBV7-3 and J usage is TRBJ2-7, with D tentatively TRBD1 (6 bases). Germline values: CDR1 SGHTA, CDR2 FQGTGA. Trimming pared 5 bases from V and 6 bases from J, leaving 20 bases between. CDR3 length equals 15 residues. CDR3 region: CASSPQGWGPGEQYF. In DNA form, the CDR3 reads TGTGCCAGCAGCCCTCAGGGATGGGGGCCGGGCGAGCAGTACTTC.

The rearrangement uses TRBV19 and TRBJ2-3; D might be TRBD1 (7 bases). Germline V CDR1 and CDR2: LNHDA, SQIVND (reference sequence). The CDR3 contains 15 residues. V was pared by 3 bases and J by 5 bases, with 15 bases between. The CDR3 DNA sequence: TGTGCCAGTAGTATGCAGGGGGGCGGTTTAGATACGCAGTATTTT. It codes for CASSMQGGGLDTQYF. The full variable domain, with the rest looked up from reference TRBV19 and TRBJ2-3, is DGGITQSPKYLFRKEGQNVTLSCEQNLNHDAMYWYRQDPGQGLRLIYYSQIVNDFQKGDIAEGYSVSREKKESFPLTVTSAQKNPTAFYLCASSMQGGGLDTQYFGPGTRLTVL.

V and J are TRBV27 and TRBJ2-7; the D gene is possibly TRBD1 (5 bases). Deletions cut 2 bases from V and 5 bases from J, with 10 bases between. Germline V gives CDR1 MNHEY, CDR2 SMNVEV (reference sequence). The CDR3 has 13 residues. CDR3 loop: CASSLRPGNEQYF. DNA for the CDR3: TGTGCCAGCAGTTTAAGGCCAGGGAACGAGCAGTACTTC.

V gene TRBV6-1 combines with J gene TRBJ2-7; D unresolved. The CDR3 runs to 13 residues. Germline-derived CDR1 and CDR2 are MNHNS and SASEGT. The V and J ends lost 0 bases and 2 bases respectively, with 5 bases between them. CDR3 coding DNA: TGTGCCAGCAGTGAAGCTCTCCCCTACGAGCAGTACTTC. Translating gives CASSEALPYEQYF.

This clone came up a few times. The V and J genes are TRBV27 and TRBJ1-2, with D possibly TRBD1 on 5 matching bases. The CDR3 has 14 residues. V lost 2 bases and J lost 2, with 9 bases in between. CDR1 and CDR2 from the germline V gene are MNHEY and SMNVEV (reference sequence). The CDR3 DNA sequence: TGTGCCAGCAGTTTACAGGGTTGGAACTATGGCTACACCTTC. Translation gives CASSLQGWNYGYTF.

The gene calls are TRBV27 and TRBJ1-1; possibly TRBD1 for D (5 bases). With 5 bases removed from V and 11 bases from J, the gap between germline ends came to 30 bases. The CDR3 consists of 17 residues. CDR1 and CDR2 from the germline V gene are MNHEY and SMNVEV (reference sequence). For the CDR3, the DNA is TGTGCCAGCAGTCAATACAGGTCCCCCTTACCGCCTTCGACTGCTTTCTTT. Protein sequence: CASSQYRSPLPPSTAFF.

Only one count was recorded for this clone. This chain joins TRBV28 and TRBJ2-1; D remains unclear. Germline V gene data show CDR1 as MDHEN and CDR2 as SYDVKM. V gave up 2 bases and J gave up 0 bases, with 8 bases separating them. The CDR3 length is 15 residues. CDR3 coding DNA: TGTGCCAGCAGTTTACAGGCCAGCTCCTACAATGAGCAGTTCTTC. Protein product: CASSLQASSYNEQFF.

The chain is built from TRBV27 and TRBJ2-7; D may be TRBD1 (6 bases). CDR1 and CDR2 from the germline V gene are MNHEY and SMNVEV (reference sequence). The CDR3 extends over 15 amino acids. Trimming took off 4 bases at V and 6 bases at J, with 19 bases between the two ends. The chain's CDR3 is CASSSNYRVMSEQYF. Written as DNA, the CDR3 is TGTGCCAGCAGTTCGAACTACAGGGTCATGAGCGAGCAGTACTTC.

CDR3 coding DNA: TGTGCCAGCAGCTTGGCCCCCATGAACACTGAAGCTTTCTTT. It specifies CASSLAPMNTEAFF. This chain links TRBV5-6 with TRBJ1-1; no clear D gene. This CDR3 has 14 amino acids. Germline V gene lookup returns CDR1 SGHDT and CDR2 YYEEEE. V was trimmed by 0 bases and J by 0 bases, leaving 6 bases between them.

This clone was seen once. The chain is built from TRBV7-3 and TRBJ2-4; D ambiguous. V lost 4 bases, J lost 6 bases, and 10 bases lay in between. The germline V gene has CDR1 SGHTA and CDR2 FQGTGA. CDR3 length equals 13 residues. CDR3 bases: TGTGCCAGCAGCTCCCAATTCGGAAACATTCAGTACTTC. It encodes CASSSQFGNIQYF.